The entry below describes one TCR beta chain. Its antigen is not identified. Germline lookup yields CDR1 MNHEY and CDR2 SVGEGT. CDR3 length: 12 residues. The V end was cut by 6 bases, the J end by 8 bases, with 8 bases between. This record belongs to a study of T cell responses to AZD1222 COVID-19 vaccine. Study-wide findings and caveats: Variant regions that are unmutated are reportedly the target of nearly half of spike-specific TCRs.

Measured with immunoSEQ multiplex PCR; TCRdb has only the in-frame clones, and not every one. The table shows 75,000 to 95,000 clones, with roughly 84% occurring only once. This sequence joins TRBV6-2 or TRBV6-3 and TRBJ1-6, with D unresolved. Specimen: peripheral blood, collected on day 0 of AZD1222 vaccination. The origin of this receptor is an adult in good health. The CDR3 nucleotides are TGTGCCAGCAGCCTCCTTTATTCACCCCTCCACTTT. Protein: CASSLLYSPLHF.